The clone carrying this T cell receptor beta chain was seen a handful of times. Its antigen remains unknown. One end of the junction does not line up with germline, which may come from a read error. The source of the sample is a study of identical twins. Regarding the study as a whole: Where beta out-of-frame sequences were concerned, excess twin sharing was weaker.

Germline lookup yields CDR1 SEHNR and CDR2 FQNEAQ (reference sequence). The CDR3 is 14 amino acids. A universal primer binding site was introduced by template switching. The final cDNA contained unique molecular identifiers. TCRdb re-derived calls from the 5' RACE reads in MiXCR, one entry per CDR3 protein. Here the sample spans roughly 230,000 distinct CDR3 sequences, approximately 8.3% being singletons. These records were also assigned to another study, of yellow fever vaccine responses in identical twins.

This clonotype originated in a woman in her late teens or twenties in good health. The sample was CD8+ T cells sorted from blood. The V call is TRBV7-9, the J call TRBJ2-1; 7 nucleotides match TRBD2. The CDR3, as DNA: TGTGCCAGCAGCCTAGCGGTAAACCTCCATGAGCAGTTCTTC. This translates into CASSLAVNLHEQFF.